This passage covers 18 T cell receptor beta chains from one sample sequenced in a study of shared clonotypes between healthy human individuals. Data came from immunoSEQ multiplex PCR; TCRdb stores just in-frame clones and leaves some out. The table has fewer than 600,000 clones, 75% to 80% seen once. Material: PBMCs. The origin of the receptors is a woman between 35 and 50 years old in good health. Some clones in this sample may be carry-over from other donors' samples.

The V gene is TRBV28, the J gene TRBJ1-5, with D unclear. CDR1 is MDHEN and CDR2 is SYDVKM in the germline V gene. Trimming pared 2 bases from V and 7 bases from J, leaving 12 bases between. The CDR3 is made up of 14 amino acids. CDR3 DNA sequence: TGTGCCAGCAGTTTAGGAAGGGAGAGACAGCCCCAGCATTTT. This translates into CASSLGRERQPQHF.

The rearrangement links TRBV11-3 to TRBJ1-1; D is unclear. The CDR3 runs to 13 residues. In germline, CDR1 is SGHNT, CDR2 YENEEA. V lost 2 bases and J lost 1, with 5 bases in between. The CDR3 nucleotides are TGTGCCAGCAGCTTAAGTGAGAACACTGAAGCTTTCTTT. It encodes CASSLSENTEAFF.

The chain has TRBV9 and TRBJ1-1; D ambiguous. Trimming stripped 0 bases from V and 3 bases from J, with 6 bases between. Germline assignment: CDR1 SGDLS and CDR2 YYNGEE. CDR3 size: 13 residues. CDR3 in amino acids: CASSVGADTEAFF. In DNA form, the CDR3 reads TGTGCCAGCAGCGTAGGGGCAGACACTGAAGCTTTCTTT.

In its sample, this clone was seen once. The chain links TRBV4-1 to TRBJ2-7; D is unresolved. The CDR3 spans 14 residues. CDR1 is MGHRA and CDR2 is YSYEKL in the germline V gene. V was trimmed by 2 bases and J by 2 bases, leaving 10 bases between them. The CDR3 is CASSQLATAYEQYF. DNA for the CDR3: TGCGCCAGCAGCCAACTGGCTACGGCCTACGAGCAGTACTTC.

The rearrangement links TRBV28 to TRBJ2-3; 7 nucleotides align to TRBD2. Germline CDR1 is MDHEN and CDR2 is SYDVKM. Trimming at V came to 7 bases and at J to 4 bases, leaving 11 bases not matched to a gene. The length of the CDR3 is 15 residues. In DNA form, the CDR3 reads TGTGCCAGCACCGATGGCGGGAGAGGAGCAGATACGCAGTATTTT. This gives the protein CASTDGGRGADTQYF.

The chain combines TRBV21-1 with TRBJ1-5; the listed D gene, TRBD1, was not tested against the DNA. TRBV21-1 is flagged as a pseudogene. This CDR3 is built from 16 residues. The CDR3 DNA follows: TGTGCCAGCAGCAAAGGAACAGGGGCGAACAATCAGCCCCAGCATTTT. Translated: CASSKGTGANNQPQHF.

The CDR3 sequence is CASSAPLGMEEKLFF. In DNA form, the CDR3 reads TGTGCCAGCAGTGCGCCCTTAGGGATGGAGGAAAAACTGTTTTTT. V usage is TRBV25-1 and J usage is TRBJ1-4; D gene unclear. The CDR3 spans 15 residues. The V end lost 4 bases, the J end lost 8 bases, and 17 bases lay between the germline ends. The germline CDR1 and CDR2 sequences are MGHDK and SYGVNS.

The chain joins TRBV4-1 to TRBJ1-1; no reliable D call. The V end lost 1 base, the J end lost 4 bases, and 7 bases lay between the germline ends. The germline V gene encodes CDR1 MGHRA and CDR2 YSYEKL. The CDR3 covers 13 residues. In nucleotides, the CDR3 is TGCGCCAGCAGCCAAGTGGTGGGCACTGAAGCTTTCTTT. It translates to CASSQVVGTEAFF.

Comments on this clone: A read error is likely here: a far larger clone is one base away. The chain is built from TRBV6-1 and TRBJ1-5; 8 bases align to TRBD1. This CDR3 is built from 15 residues. The germline CDR1 and CDR2 sequences are MNHNS and SASEGT. The trim removed 0 bases at V and 6 bases at J, leaving 4 bases unmatched. CDR3 bases: TGTGCCAGCAGTGAAGCGCAGGGGGCGGGTCAGCCCCAGCATTTT. Its protein product is CASSEAQGAGQPQHF.

V is TRBV6-1 and J is TRBJ2-5; 10 nucleotides line up with TRBD1. The DNA end lines up better with TRBJ2-7; the J call may be wrong. Germline V gives CDR1 MNHNS, CDR2 SASEGT. This CDR3 spans 13 amino acids. CDR3 amino acids: CASSVGQGFEQYF. As DNA, the CDR3 is TGTGCCAGCAGTGTGGGACAGGGGTTCGAGCAGTACTTC.

This clone is a singleton in its sample. Compared with germline, one end of the junction differs, possibly owing to a read error. V is TRBV9 and J is TRBJ2-5, with TRBD1 identical over 9 bases. This CDR3 region has 16 residues. Germline CDR1 is SGDLS and CDR2 is YYNGEE. CDR3 residues: CASSYTAGTGPETQHF. CDR3 sequence (DNA): TGTGCCAGCAGCTACACCGCCGGGACAGGGCCTGAGACCCAGCACTTC.

The gene calls are TRBV28 and TRBJ1-3; D is perhaps TRBD1 (6 bases). CDR3 length: 15 residues. V lost 5 bases to trimming and J lost 0 bases, with 11 bases between them. CDR1 MDHEN and CDR2 SYDVKM come from the germline V gene. The CDR3 bases are TGTGCCAGCAGTATTCGACAGGTCTCTGGAAACACCATATATTTT. This gives the protein CASSIRQVSGNTIYF.

The chain couples TRBV6-5 to TRBJ2-1; D is possibly TRBD2 (7 bases). This CDR3 region has 15 residues. V dropped 2 bases and J dropped 2 bases, with 10 bases sitting between them. Germline V gene lookup returns CDR1 MNHEY and CDR2 SVGAGI. CDR3 residues: CASSYTGGTYNEQFF. DNA for the CDR3: TGTGCCAGCAGTTACACGGGGGGCACCTACAATGAGCAGTTCTTC.

Comments on this clone: A much larger clone differs from this one at a single base, so this may be a read error. The chain recombines TRBV9 with TRBJ2-7, with TRBD2 identical over 7 bases. This CDR3 spans 14 amino acids. The V gene's germline CDR1 is SGDLS and CDR2 YYNGEE. DNA of the CDR3: TGTGCCAGCAGCGTAGAAGGGGAGGGGCGCGAGCAGTGCTTC. Translating gives CASSVEGEGREQCF.

This clone was seen a single time. The chain is built from TRBV5-4 and TRBJ2-7; D unclear. CDR1 and CDR2 (germline): SGHNT, YYREEE (reference sequence). The CDR3 is 14 residues long. V lost 2 bases and J 6 bases, leaving 15 bases between the germline ends. The CDR3 loop is CASSFGGTHPEQYF. The CDR3 coding sequence is TGTGCCAGCAGCTTTGGCGGCACCCATCCCGAGCAGTACTTC.

The gene calls are TRBV25-1 and TRBJ1-4; D is ambiguous. The length of the CDR3 is 11 residues. Looked up from germline, CDR1 is MGHDK and CDR2 is SYGVNS. Trimming cost V 8 bases and J 7 bases, with 8 bases left between them. The CDR3 nucleotides are TGTGCCAGCGGGATCAGTGAAAAACTGTTTTTT. It codes for CASGISEKLFF.

This clone was seen many times. The chain employs TRBV27 and TRBJ2-1; TRBD2 matches 9 bases. V dropped 6 bases and J dropped 7; count of bases not matched to a gene: 13. Germline V CDR1 and CDR2: MNHEY, SMNVEV (reference sequence). The CDR3 length is 16 residues. The CDR3 loop is CASSLLAGGLKNEQFF. CDR3 sequence (DNA): TGTGCCAGCAGCCTGCTGGCGGGAGGGTTGAAAAATGAGCAGTTCTTC.

J is TRBJ2-7 and V is TRBV6-6, with unresolved D. The CDR3 is made up of 13 amino acids. The V end was cut by 4 bases, the J end by 5 bases, with 12 bases between. Looked up from germline, CDR1 is MNHNY and CDR2 is SVGAGI (reference sequence). The CDR3 protein is CASSSLMNNEQYF. The CDR3, as DNA: TGTGCCAGCAGTTCGCTAATGAACAACGAGCAGTACTTC.